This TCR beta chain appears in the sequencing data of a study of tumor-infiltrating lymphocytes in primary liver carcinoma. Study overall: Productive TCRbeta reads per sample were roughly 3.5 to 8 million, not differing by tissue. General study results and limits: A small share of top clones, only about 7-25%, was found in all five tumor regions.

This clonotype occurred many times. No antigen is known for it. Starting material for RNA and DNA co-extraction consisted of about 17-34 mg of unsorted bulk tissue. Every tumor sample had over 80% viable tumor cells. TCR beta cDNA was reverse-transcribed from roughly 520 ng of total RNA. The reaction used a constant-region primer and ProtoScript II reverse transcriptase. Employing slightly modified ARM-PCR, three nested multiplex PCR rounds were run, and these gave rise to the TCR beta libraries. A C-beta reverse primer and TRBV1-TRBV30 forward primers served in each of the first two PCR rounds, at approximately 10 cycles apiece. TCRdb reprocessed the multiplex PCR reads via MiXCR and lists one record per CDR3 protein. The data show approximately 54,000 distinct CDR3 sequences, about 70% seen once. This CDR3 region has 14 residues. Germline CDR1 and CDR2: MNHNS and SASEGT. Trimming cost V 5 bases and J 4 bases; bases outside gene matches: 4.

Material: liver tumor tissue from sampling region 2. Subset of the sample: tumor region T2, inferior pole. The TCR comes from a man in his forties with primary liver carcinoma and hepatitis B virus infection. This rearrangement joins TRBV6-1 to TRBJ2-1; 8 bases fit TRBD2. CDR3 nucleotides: TGTGCCAGCAGTCCCACTAGCGGATACAATGAGCAGTTCTTC. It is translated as CASSPTSGYNEQFF.